This TCR beta chain was retrieved from a study of T cells in narcolepsy. Background on the study: Donors had narcolepsy type 1 or type 2, or were healthy controls.

General study findings and limits: Healthy controls reportedly lacked the autoreactive clonotypes serially found in patients' blood.

The V gene lost 0 bases and the J gene lost 10 bases, with 13 bases spanning the gap. This CDR3 has 14 amino acids. Assay used: immunoSEQ multiplex PCR; TCRdb lists only in-frame clones, some missing. The repertoire holds approximately 35,000 clones, with roughly 87% as singletons. Regarding this clone: The antigen remains undetermined.

Sequenced sample: CD45RA- memory CD4+ T cells from PBMCs. The receptor's source is a human donor with narcolepsy. The chain uses TRBV23-1 and TRBJ2-1; D gene ambiguous. TRBV23-1 is noted as an ORF with a role that remains uncertain. CDR3 DNA sequence: TGCGCCAGCAGTCAATCGCCAGCTAGAGACGAGCAGTTCTTC. This sequence encodes CASSQSPARDEQFF.